The source of this T cell receptor (beta chain) is a study of cytomegalovirus exposure and HLA in healthy donors. With 60 Vbeta and 13 Jbeta primers, the PCR was carried out. Using immunoSEQ multiplex PCR, the repertoire was profiled, and TCRdb retains in-frame clones only, with some absent. The sample gives tens of thousands of clones, approximately 84% of which show up once; 4.5% to 7% is in the top ten. Findings of the study overall: A cluster of highly shared sequence variants was likely a sequencing artifact. Some TCR beta chains (roughly 150 of them) were listed as cytomegalovirus-associated.

A note on this clone: Its antigen is still unknown.

All the people who gave samples were healthy bone marrow donors. The sample taken for sequencing was PBMCs. The sequence derives from a woman aged 18-29 years in good health and CMV-seropositive.

This CDR3 reads CASSGDRARTGEAFF. The CDR3 DNA follows: TGTGCCAGCAGTGGGGACAGGGCACGAACGGGTGAAGCTTTCTTT. The chain couples TRBV2 to TRBJ1-1, with 9 positions matching TRBD1. CDR3 length: 15 amino acids. Germline trimming cut 4 bases from V and 7 bases from J; bases unmatched to any gene: 10. Germline CDR1 and CDR2: SNHLY and FYNNEI.